These 4 T cell receptor beta chains originate from one sample sequenced in a study of blood T cell repertoires in COVID-19. The table came from immunoSEQ multiplex PCR; TCRdb's copy has only in-frame clones and leaves some out. The sample includes under 300,000 clones, 86% of them seen just once. Input material: PBMCs or T cells enriched from blood (not recorded which). These receptors came from a man in his late teens or twenties who had recovered from COVID-19.

Note on this clone: Other DNA sequences in this sample translate to the same CDR3. The V and J genes are TRBV27 and TRBJ1-5, with 7 bases fitting TRBD1. CDR3 length equals 15 residues. In germline, CDR1 is MNHEY, CDR2 SMNVEV (reference sequence). The ends lost 3 bases at V and 2 bases at J; junction bases unmatched: 4. CDR3 in amino acids: CASSFSTGGNQPQHF. DNA for the CDR3: TGTGCCAGCAGTTTTTCCACAGGGGGCAATCAGCCCCAGCATTTT.

This clone appeared a few times. The CDR3 spells CATSRDPGQGIGKLFF. CDR3 DNA sequence: TGTGCCACCAGCAGAGATCCTGGGCAGGGAATTGGAAAACTGTTTTTT. This chain joins TRBV15 and TRBJ1-4; D perhaps matches TRBD1 (5 bases). The CDR3 length is 16 residues. The germline gives CDR1 LNHNV, CDR2 YYDKDF (reference sequence). V shed 0 bases and J shed 10 bases, with 18 bases lying between them.

The chain carries TRBV7-3 and TRBJ2-3; TRBD2 matches at 7 bases. Germline CDR1 SGHTA, CDR2 FQGTGA. V was clipped by 5 bases and J by 1 base; unmatched bases: 6. The CDR3 spans 15 residues. The CDR3 loop is CASSRDGGGTDTQYF. The CDR3 DNA reads as TGTGCCAGCAGCCGCGATGGGGGGGGCACAGATACGCAGTATTTT.

V usage is TRBV27 and J usage is TRBJ2-5; D is undetermined. Trimming stripped 6 bases from V and 1 base from J, with 15 bases between. CDR3 length: 15 amino acids. Germline lookup yields CDR1 MNHEY and CDR2 SMNVEV (reference sequence). The chain's CDR3 is CASRPKRRSQETQYF. The CDR3, as DNA: TGTGCCAGCAGGCCGAAGCGCCGATCCCAAGAGACCCAGTACTTC.